Listed below are T cell receptor beta chains from one sample, sequenced in a study of identical twins. TCRdb re-derived calls from the 5' RACE reads in MiXCR, one entry per CDR3 protein. The sample consists of roughly 770,000 distinct CDR3 sequences, around a sixth of them appearing once. Separately, the same data were catalogued under a study of T cells expressing NK-cell markers.

Material for sequencing was PBMCs. These TCRs come from a woman aged 18-29 years in good health. Both conserved end residues are part of each CDR3. A D gene is named only where the DNA matches it firmly. Where a row states a size, it is once, few, many or the class of an expanded clone; other rows omit it.

abundance	d_gene	v_gene	j_gene	CDR3nt	CDR3aa
-	-	TRBV18	TRBJ1-5	TGTGCCAGCTCACGCCAGTGGAATCAGCCCCAGCATTTT	CASSRQWNQPQHF
few	-	TRBV5-1	TRBJ2-7	TGCGCCAGCAGCGGCCTCTCCGGGCTGCGCTACGAGCAGTACTTC	CASSGLSGLRYEQYF
-	TRBD1	TRBV6-1	TRBJ1-6	TGTGCCAGCAGTAAATTGGACAGGGAAAATTCACCCCTCCACTTT	CASSKLDRENSPLHF
-	TRBD1	TRBV9	TRBJ1-4	TGTGCCAGCAGCGCACAGGGGGGAGCTGAAAAACTGTTTTTT	CASSAQGGAEKLFF
-	-	TRBV6-1	TRBJ1-2	TGTGCCAGCAGCCGAGACGGACGCGGTGGGTACACCTTC	CASSRDGRGGYTF
-	TRBD2	TRBV20-1	TRBJ2-2	TGCAGTGTTGCCGGACTAGCGGGACTTTCGAACACCGGGGAGCTGTTTTTT	CSVAGLAGLSNTGELFF
few	-	TRBV20-1	TRBJ2-5	TGCAGTGCTAATGCGGCAGGGACAACCGTCGGGAAGAAAGAGACCCAGTACTTC	CSANAAGTTVGKKETQYF
-	-	TRBV27	TRBJ2-7	TGTGCCAGCAACCCTTCCGCCGCAGGGGACACCTACGAGCAGTACTTC	CASNPSAAGDTYEQYF
few	-	TRBV7-8	TRBJ2-1	TGTGCCAGCAGCCGAGCTAGGCGGGTCTCCTACAATGAGCAGTTCTTC	CASSRARRVSYNEQFF
few	TRBD1	TRBV29-1	TRBJ1-5	TGCAGCGTTGAAGACCCTGGACAGGAAACCCCGTATAGCAATCAGCCCCAGCATTTT	CSVEDPGQETPYSNQPQHF
-	TRBD2	TRBV7-2	TRBJ2-3	TGTGCCAGCGAGCGGGGGGGATCAGATACGCAGTATTTT	CASERGGSDTQYF
few	TRBD1	TRBV20-1	TRBJ2-7	TGCAGTGCGCGAAGTCCGGGACAGGGGGGCTACGAGCAGTACTTC	CSARSPGQGGYEQYF
few	-	TRBV5-6	TRBJ2-7	-	CASSSSDSYSYEQYF
-	-	TRBV27	TRBJ1-5	TGTGCCAGCAGTTTATCGAGAAGGGGAGATCAGCCCCAGCATTTT	CASSLSRRGDQPQHF
few	-	TRBV5-1	TRBJ2-5	TGCGCCAGCAGCTGGATCCCGGGTGGGGAGACCCAGTACTTC	CASSWIPGGETQYF
few	-	TRBV5-1	TRBJ2-1	TGCGCCAGCAGCTTGGATGGAAAAAGCTCCTACAATGAGCAGTTCTTC	CASSLDGKSSYNEQFF
many	-	TRBV12-3/TRBV12-4	TRBJ1-1	TGTGCCAGCAGTTTATATCCAGCGAACACTGAAGCTTTCTTT	CASSLYPANTEAFF
few	-	TRBV12-3/TRBV12-4	TRBJ1-2	TGTGCCAGCAGTCTGAGCTCTCAGGGTTTCTCAGGTGGCTACACCTTC	CASSLSSQGFSGGYTF
many	TRBD2	TRBV12-3/TRBV12-4	TRBJ2-5	TGTGCCAGCAGTCCCCCCTTGAGCGGGAGACAAGAGACCCAGTACTTC	CASSPPLSGRQETQYF
few	-	TRBV3-1	TRBJ2-1	TGTGCCAGCAGCAAAAACCCCGGGGGTTCCTACAATGAGCAGTTCTTC	CASSKNPGGSYNEQFF
many	-	TRBV12-3/TRBV12-4	TRBJ1-2	TGTGCCAGCAGTAACCAGGGGACTGATGGCTACACCTTC	CASSNQGTDGYTF
-	TRBD1	TRBV12-3/TRBV12-4	TRBJ1-1	TGTGCCAGCAGACCTATTACAGGGGGACGGACTGAAGCTTTCTTT	CASRPITGGRTEAFF
few	-	TRBV7-2	TRBJ1-5	TGTGCCAGCAGCTCGGGGTGGCGTAGCAATCAGCCCCAGCATTTT	CASSSGWRSNQPQHF
-	-	TRBV6-2/TRBV6-3	TRBJ2-5	TGTGCCAGCCGAGGTATGGCGGGGCGCCAAGAGACCCAGTACTTC	CASRGMAGRQETQYF